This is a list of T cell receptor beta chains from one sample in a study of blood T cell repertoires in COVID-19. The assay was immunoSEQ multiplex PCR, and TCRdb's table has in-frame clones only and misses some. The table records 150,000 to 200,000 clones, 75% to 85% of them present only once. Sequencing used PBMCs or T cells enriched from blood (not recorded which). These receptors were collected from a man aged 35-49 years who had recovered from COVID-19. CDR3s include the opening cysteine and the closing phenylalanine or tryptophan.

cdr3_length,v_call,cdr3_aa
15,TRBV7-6,CASSFGQGVGQPQHF
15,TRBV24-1,CATSDLGGADNEQFF
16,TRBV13,CASSRMTSGGDNEQFF
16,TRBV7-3,CASSGTGGANTGELFF
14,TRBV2,CASSSSGIQETQYF
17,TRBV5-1,CASSLAPSGGARETQYF
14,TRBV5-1,CASSPTGPNQPQHF
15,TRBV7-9,CASSSQGTSTDTQYF
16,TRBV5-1,CASSLDVGQGYNEQFF
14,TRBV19,CASSSRTEGYEQYF
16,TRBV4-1,CASSQLGGNTYNEQFF
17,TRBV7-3,CASSLTPDRGDYNEQFF
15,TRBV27,CASSGLGMGGTEAFF
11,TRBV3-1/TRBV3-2,CASSHTGAQYF
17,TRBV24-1,CATSDADRGPGANVLTF
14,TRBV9,CASSGQTGSNEAFF
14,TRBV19,CASSPGTGAYGYTF
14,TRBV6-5,CASRDSGTYNEQFF
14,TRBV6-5,CASTGQGRYQPQHF
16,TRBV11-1,CASSLYSGGANTEAFF
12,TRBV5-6,CASSLNRNTIYF
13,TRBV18,CASSPEGWDEQFF
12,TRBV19,CASRQGSQPQHF
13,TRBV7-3,CASSLRQGAEAFF
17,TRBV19,CASSIDGPEGGQETQYF